Below, one T cell receptor (beta chain) is given with its context. Its specificity is not known. The germline V gene has CDR1 LGHDT and CDR2 YNNKEL (reference sequence). The CDR3 has 13 residues. V was pared by 4 bases and J by 6 bases, with 3 bases of the junction left unmatched. PCR was performed a second time for 7 to 11 cycles using a sample-barcoded 5' primer and a J-beta primer mix. TCRdb passed the 5' RACE reads through MiXCR, listing each CDR3 protein once. The sample holds 700,000 or so distinct CDR3 sequences, about a fifth seen once. This sample stems from a study of blood T cells in healthy people across ages. Study-wide points: Roughly linear age-related decline in beta diversity appeared, significant by age around 40.

Material for sequencing was blood. V gene TRBV3-1 combines with J gene TRBJ1-2, with TRBD1 identical over 9 bases. The TCR comes from a man in his 70s in good health. CDR3: CASSPGTGHGYTF. In nucleotides, the CDR3 is TGTGCCAGCAGCCCTGGGACAGGGCATGGCTACACCTTC.